This TCR beta chain was identified during a study of CD8+ T cells in alopecia areata. Findings of the study overall: Persistence in scalp and blood during tofacitinib was observed for many expanded lesional clones.

To note about this clone: What it binds is not known.

Germline V gene lookup returns CDR1 SQVTM and CDR2 ANQGSEA. This CDR3 spans 10 amino acids. Trimming stripped 7 bases from V and 5 bases from J, with 8 bases between. Sequencing templates came from extracted RNA that was reverse transcribed into cDNA. Clones were read by immunoSEQ multiplex PCR, and TCRdb kept only the in-frame ones, dropping some. The sample has roughly 190,000 clones, roughly 60% seen once; the top ten hold 0.85% to 1.3%. Specified treatment: oral pan-JAK inhibitor, 5-10 mg twice daily. The TCR sequence derives from a human donor with alopecia areata. The material was CD4+ T cells sorted from blood, obtained at week 24, from a patient treated with tofacitinib. The rearrangement uses TRBV29-1 and TRBJ1-1; no clear D. The CDR3 loop is CSALGTEAFF. The CDR3 nucleotides are TGCAGCGCGCTGGGAACTGAAGCTTTCTTT. Complete variable domain (other parts from reference TRBV29-1 and TRBJ1-1): SAVISQKPSRDICQRGTSLTIQCQVDSQVTMMFWYRQQPGQSLTLIATANQGSEATYESGFVIDKFPISRPNLTFSTLTVSNMSPEDSSIYLCSALGTEAFFGQGTRLTVV.